Each of the 5 T cell receptor beta chains below was sequenced from the same sample in a study of CD8 T cells in Susac syndrome. An amount of RNA that ranged from about 0.45 to 1 ug was reverse transcribed with random hexamers. Each CDR3 protein gets one entry after TCRdb re-called the immunoSEQ multiplex PCR reads with MiXCR. The table shows roughly 130,000 distinct CDR3 sequences, with approximately 94% occurring only once. Material for sequencing was CD4+ T cells from PBMCs. Receptors originate from a human donor with multiple sclerosis.

V and J are TRBV30 and TRBJ2-3; no reliable D call. This CDR3 comprises 12 residues. Per the germline V gene, CDR1 is GTSNPN and CDR2 is SVGIG (reference sequence). Trimming removed 7 bases at V and 5 bases at J, with 13 bases between. CDR3 region: CASGRRKDTQYF. The CDR3 nucleotides are TGTGCCTCCGGGCGCCGAAAAGATACGCAGTATTTT.

The chain employs TRBV6-5 and TRBJ2-3; D is undetermined. The germline gives CDR1 MNHEY, CDR2 SVGAGI. This CDR3 region has 14 residues. Between the trimmed V and J ends, which lost 0 bases and 8 bases, there was a span of 12 bases. The DNA of the CDR3 is TGTGCCAGCAGTTACTCGAATGCCCCGGGTACGCAGTATTTT. It encodes CASSYSNAPGTQYF.

V and J are TRBV30 and TRBJ1-2; 8 nucleotides match TRBD1. V shed 0 bases and J 4 bases; nucleotides not matched to a gene: 13. Germline V gene sequence: CDR1 GTSNPN, CDR2 SVGIG (reference sequence). The CDR3 extends over 17 amino acids. This CDR3 reads CAWSVKPRTGNLYGYTF. The CDR3 coding sequence is TGTGCCTGGAGTGTAAAGCCCCGGACAGGGAACCTCTATGGCTACACCTTC.

This clonotype was observed a single time. The chain combines TRBV19 with TRBJ2-2, with 7 positions matching TRBD2. Losses at the gene ends were 0 bases for V and 5 bases for J; bases not matched to a gene: 6. Germline CDR1 and CDR2: LNHDA and SQIVND (reference sequence). The CDR3 consists of 16 residues. The CDR3 loop is CASSIEAGVGTGELFF. For the CDR3, the DNA is TGTGCCAGTAGTATAGAGGCGGGAGTAGGAACCGGGGAGCTGTTTTTT.

The J gene is TRBJ1-1, the V gene TRBV7-2, with D maybe TRBD1 (5 bases). The CDR3 contains 13 residues. The germline gives CDR1 SGHTA, CDR2 FQGNSA. V was cut by 1 base and J by 6 bases, with 9 bases left in between. In DNA, the CDR3 is TGTGCCAGCAGCTTAGTCGGGGGTGCTGAAGCTTTCTTT. Amino acids: CASSLVGGAEAFF.